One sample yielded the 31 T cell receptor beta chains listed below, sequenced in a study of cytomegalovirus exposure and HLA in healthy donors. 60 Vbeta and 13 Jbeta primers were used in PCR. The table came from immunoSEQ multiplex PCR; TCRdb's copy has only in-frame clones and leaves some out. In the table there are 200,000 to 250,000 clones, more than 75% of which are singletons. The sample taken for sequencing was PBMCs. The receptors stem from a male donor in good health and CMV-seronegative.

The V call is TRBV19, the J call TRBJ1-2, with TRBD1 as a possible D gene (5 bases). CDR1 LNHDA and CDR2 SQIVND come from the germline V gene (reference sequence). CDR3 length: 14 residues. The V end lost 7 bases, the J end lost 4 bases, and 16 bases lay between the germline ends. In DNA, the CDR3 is TGTGCCAGTACCTTCCTGACAGCAACCTATGGCTACACCTTC. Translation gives CASTFLTATYGYTF.

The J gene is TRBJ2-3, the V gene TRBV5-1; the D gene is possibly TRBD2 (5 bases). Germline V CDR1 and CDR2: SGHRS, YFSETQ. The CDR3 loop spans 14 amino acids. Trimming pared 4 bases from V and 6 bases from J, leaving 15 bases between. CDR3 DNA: TGCGCCAGCAGCCTAGGTGCTAGCAGGGATACGCAGTATTTT. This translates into CASSLGASRDTQYF.

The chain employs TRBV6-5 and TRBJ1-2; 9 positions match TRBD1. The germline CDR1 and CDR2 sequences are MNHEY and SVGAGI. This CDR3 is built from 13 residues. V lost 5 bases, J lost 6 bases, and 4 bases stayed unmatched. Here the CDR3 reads CASSLGTGHGYTF. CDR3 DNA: TGTGCCAGCAGTCTAGGGACAGGGCATGGCTACACCTTC.

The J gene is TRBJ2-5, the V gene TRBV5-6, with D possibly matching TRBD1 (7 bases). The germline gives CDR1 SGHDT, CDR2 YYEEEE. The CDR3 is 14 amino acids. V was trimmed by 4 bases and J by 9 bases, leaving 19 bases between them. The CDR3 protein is CASSNKQGRRAQYF. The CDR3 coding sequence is TGTGCCAGCAGCAATAAACAGGGGCGGAGGGCCCAGTACTTC.

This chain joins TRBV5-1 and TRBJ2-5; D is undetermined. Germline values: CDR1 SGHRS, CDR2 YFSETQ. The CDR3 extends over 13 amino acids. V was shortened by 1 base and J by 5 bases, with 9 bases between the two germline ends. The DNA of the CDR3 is TGCGCCAGCAGCTTGATCTCGTCCGAGACCCAGTACTTC. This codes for CASSLISSETQYF. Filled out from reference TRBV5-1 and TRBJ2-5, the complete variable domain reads KAGVTQTPRYLIKTRGQQVTLSCSPISGHRSVSWYQQTPGQGLQFLFEYFSETQRNKGNFPGRFSGRQFSNSRSEMNVSTLELGDSALYLCASSLISSETQYFGPGTRLLVL.

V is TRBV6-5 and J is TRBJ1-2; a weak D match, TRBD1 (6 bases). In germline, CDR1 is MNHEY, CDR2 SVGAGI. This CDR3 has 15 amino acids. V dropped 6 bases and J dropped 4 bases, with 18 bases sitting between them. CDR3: CASRTGGANSYGYTF. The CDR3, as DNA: TGTGCCAGCAGAACGGGGGGGGCTAATAGCTATGGCTACACCTTC.

CDR3 region: CASSPGTEETQYF. Here the CDR3 DNA reads TGTGCCAGCAGTCCCGGGACAGAAGAGACCCAGTACTTC. This chain connects TRBV27 to TRBJ2-5, with 7 bases lining up with TRBD1. Trimming at V came to 5 bases and at J to 3 bases, leaving 3 bases not matched to a gene. The V gene's germline CDR1 is MNHEY and CDR2 SMNVEV (reference sequence). CDR3 length: 13 residues.

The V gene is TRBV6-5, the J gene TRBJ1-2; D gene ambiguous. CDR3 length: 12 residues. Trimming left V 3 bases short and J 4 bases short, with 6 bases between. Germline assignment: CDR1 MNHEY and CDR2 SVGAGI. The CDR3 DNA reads TGTGCCAGCAGTTATTCGGGCTATGGCTACACCTTC. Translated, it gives CASSYSGYGYTF.

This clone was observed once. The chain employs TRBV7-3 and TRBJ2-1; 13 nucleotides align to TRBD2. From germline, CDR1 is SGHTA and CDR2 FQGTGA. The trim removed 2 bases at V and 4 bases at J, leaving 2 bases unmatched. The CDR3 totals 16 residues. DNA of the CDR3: TGTGCCAGCAGCTTAGGACTAGCGGGAGTGTACAATGAGCAGTTCTTC. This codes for CASSLGLAGVYNEQFF.

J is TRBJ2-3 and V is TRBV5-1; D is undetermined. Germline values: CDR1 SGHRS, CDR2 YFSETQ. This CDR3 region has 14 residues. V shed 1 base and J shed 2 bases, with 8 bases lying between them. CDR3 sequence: CASSLYRDTDTQYF. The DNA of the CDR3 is TGCGCCAGCAGCTTGTACAGAGACACAGATACGCAGTATTTT.

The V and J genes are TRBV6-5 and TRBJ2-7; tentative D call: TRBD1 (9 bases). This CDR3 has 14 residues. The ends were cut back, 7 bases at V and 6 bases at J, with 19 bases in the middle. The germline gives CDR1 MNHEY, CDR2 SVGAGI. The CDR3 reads CASNSGTGHGEQYF. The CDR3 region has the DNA TGTGCCAGCAATAGCGGGACAGGGCACGGCGAGCAGTACTTC.

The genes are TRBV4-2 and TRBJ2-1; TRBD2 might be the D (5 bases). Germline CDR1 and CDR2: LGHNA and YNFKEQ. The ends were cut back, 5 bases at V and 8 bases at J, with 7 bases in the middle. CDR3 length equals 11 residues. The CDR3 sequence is CASSGGYEQFF. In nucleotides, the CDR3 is TGTGCCAGCAGCGGAGGCTATGAGCAGTTCTTC.

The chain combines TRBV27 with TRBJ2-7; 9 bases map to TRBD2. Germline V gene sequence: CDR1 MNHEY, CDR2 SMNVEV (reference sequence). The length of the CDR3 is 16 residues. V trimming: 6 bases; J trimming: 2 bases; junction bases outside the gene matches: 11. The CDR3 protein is CASSSSASGAAYEQYF. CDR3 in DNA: TGTGCCAGCAGCTCCTCCGCTAGCGGGGCGGCCTACGAGCAGTACTTC.

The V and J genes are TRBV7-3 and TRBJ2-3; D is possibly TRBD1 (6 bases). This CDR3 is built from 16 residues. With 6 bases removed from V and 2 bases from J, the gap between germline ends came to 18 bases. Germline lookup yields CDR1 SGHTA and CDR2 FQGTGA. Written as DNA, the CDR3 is TGTGCCAGCAGTTACGGGGACAACCGAATCACAGATACGCAGTATTTT. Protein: CASSYGDNRITDTQYF. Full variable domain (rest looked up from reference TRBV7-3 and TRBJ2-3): GAGVSQTPSNKVTEKGKYVELRCDPISGHTALYWYRQSLGQGPEFLIYFQGTGAADDSGLPNDRFFAVRPEGSVSTLKIQRTERGDSAVYLCASSYGDNRITDTQYFGPGTRLTVL.

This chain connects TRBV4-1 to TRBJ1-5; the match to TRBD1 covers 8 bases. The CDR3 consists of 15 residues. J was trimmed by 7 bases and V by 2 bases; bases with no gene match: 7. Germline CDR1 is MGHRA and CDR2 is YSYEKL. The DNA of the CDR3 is TGCGCCAGCAGCCAACTAAGGACAGGGAACCAGCCCCAGCATTTT. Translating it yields CASSQLRTGNQPQHF.

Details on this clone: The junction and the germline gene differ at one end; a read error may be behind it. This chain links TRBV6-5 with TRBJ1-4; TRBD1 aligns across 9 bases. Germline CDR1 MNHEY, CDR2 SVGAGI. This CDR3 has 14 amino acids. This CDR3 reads CAGRTGTGLEKLFF. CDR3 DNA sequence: TGTGCCGGCAGGACCGGGACAGGGCTTGAAAAACTGTTTTTT.

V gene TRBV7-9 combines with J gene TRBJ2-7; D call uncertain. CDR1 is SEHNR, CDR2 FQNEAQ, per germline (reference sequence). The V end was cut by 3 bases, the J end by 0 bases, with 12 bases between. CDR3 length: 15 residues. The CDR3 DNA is TGTGCCAGCAGCTTGGTTCTCGGTAGCTCCTACGAGCAGTACTTC. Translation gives CASSLVLGSSYEQYF. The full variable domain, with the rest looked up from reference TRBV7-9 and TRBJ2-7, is DTGVSQNPRHKITKRGQNVTFRCDPISEHNRLYWYRQTLGQGPEFLTYFQNEAQLEKSRLLSDRFSAERPKGSFSTLEIQRTEQGDSAMYLCASSLVLGSSYEQYFGPGTRLTVT.

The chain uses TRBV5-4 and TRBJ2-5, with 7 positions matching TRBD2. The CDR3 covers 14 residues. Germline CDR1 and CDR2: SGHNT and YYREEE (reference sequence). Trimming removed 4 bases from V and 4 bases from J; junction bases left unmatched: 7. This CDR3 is CASSPMREGETQYF. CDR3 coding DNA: TGTGCCAGCAGCCCGATGAGGGAGGGAGAGACCCAGTACTTC.

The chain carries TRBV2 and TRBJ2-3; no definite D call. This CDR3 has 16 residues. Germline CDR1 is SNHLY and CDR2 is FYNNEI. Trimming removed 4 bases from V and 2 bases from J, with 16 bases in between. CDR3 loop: CASSVETLRYTDTQYF. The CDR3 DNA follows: TGTGCCAGCAGTGTTGAGACTCTACGATACACAGATACGCAGTATTTT.

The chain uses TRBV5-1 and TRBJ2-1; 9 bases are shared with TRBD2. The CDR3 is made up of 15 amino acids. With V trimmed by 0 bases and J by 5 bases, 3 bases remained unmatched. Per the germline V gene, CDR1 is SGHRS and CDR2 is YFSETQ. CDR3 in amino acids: CASSLASGTHNEQFF. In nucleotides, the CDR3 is TGCGCCAGCAGCTTGGCTAGCGGGACACACAATGAGCAGTTCTTC.

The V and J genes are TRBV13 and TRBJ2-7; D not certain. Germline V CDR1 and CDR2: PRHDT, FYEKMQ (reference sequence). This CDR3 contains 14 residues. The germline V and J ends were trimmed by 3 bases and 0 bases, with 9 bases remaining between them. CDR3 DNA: TGTGCCAGCAGCTTGGGCCGAAGCTCCTACGAGCAGTACTTC. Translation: CASSLGRSSYEQYF.

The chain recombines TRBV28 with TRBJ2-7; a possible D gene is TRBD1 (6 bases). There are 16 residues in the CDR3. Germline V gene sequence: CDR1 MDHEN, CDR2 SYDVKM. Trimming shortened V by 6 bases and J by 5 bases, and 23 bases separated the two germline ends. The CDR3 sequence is CASSPFPDSGPHEQYF. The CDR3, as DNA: TGTGCCAGCAGCCCCTTCCCGGACAGCGGCCCCCACGAGCAGTACTTC. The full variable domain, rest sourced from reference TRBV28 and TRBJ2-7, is DVKVTQSSRYLVKRTGEKVFLECVQDMDHENMFWYRQDPGLGLRLIYFSYDVKMKEKGDIPEGYSVSREKKERFSLILESASTNQTSMYLCASSPFPDSGPHEQYFGPGTRLTVT.

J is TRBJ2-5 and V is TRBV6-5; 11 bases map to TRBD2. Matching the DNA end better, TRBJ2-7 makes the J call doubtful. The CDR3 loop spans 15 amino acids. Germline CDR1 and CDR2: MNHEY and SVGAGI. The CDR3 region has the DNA TGTGCCAGCAGTTACTCTAGCGGGAGGGTCTACGAGCAGTACTTC. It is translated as CASSYSSGRVYEQYF.

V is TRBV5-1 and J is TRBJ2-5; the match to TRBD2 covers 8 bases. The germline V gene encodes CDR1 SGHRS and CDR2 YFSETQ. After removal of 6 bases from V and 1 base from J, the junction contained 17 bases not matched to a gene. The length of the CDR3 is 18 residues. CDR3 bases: TGCGCCAGCACAATATCACAGGCCGGCGGGAGGTTCCAAGAGACCCAGTACTTC. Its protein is CASTISQAGGRFQETQYF.

The CDR3 bases are TGTGCCAGCACCTCCCCCGGGTTGGATGGCTACACCTTC. It yields the protein CASTSPGLDGYTF. V is TRBV6-6 and J is TRBJ1-2; D uncertain. The germline CDR1 and CDR2 sequences are MNHNY and SVGAGI (reference sequence). V shed 7 bases and J shed 6 bases, with 15 bases lying between them. The CDR3 covers 13 residues.

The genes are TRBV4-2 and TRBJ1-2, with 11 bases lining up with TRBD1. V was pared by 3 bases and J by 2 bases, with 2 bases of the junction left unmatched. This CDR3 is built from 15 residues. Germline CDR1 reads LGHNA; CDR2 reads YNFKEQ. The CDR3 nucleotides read TGTGCCAGCAGCCAGCGGGACAGGGGGAACTATGGCTACACCTTC. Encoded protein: CASSQRDRGNYGYTF.

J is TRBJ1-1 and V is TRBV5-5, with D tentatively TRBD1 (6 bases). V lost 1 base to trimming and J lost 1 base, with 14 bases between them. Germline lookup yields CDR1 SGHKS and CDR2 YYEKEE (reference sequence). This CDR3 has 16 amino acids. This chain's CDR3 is CASSLLRDNSNTEAFF. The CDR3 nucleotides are TGTGCCAGCAGCTTGTTACGGGACAACTCGAACACTGAAGCTTTCTTT.

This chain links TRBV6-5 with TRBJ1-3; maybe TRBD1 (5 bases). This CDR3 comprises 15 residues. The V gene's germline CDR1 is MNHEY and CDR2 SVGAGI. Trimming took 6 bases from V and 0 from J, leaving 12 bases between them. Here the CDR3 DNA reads TGTGCCAGCAGAGCGCAGGGCTACTCTGGAAACACCATATATTTT. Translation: CASRAQGYSGNTIYF.

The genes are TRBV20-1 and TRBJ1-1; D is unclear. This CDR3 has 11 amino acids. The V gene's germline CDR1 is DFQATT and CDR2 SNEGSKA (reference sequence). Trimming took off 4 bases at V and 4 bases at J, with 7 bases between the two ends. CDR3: CSANRGTEAFF. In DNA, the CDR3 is TGCAGTGCTAACCGGGGCACTGAAGCTTTCTTT.

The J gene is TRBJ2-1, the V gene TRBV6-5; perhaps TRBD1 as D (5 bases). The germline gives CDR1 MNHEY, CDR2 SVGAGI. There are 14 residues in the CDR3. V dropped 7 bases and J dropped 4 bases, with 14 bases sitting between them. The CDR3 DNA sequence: TGTGCCAGCAATCAGGGCATAGGGTACAATGAGCAGTTCTTC. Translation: CASNQGIGYNEQFF.

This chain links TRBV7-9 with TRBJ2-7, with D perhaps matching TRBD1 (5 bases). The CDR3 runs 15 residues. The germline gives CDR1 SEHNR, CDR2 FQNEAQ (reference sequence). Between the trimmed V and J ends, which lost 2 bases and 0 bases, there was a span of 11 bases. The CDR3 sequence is CASSLLAGFSYEQYF. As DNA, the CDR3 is TGTGCCAGCAGCTTACTTGCAGGGTTCTCCTACGAGCAGTACTTC.